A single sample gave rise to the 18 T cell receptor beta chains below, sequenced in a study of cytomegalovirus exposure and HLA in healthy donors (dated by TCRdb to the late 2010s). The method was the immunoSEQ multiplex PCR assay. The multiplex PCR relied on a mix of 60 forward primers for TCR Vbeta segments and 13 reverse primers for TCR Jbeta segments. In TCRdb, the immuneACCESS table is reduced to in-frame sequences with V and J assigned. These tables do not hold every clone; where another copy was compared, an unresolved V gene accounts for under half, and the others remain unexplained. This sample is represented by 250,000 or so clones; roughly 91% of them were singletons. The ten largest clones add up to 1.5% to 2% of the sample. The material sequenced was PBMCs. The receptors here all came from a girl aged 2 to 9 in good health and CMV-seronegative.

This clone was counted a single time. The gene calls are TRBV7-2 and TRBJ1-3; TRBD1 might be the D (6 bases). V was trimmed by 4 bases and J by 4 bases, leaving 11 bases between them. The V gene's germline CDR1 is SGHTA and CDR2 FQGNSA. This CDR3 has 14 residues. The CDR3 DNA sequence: TGTGCCAGCAGCTCCTCGACAGGCGGAAACACCATATATTTT. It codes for CASSSSTGGNTIYF.

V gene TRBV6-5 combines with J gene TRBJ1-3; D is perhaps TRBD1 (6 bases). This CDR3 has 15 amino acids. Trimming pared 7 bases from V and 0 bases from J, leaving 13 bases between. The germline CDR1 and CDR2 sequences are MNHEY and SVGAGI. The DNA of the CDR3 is TGTGCCAGCACCTCCAACAGGGACTCTGGAAACACCATATATTTT. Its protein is CASTSNRDSGNTIYF.

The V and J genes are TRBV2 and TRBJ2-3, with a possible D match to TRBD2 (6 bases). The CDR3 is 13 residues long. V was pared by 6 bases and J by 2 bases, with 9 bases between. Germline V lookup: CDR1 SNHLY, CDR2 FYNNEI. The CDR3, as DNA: TGTGCCAGCAGCGGACTATTCACAGATACGCAGTATTTT. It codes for CASSGLFTDTQYF.

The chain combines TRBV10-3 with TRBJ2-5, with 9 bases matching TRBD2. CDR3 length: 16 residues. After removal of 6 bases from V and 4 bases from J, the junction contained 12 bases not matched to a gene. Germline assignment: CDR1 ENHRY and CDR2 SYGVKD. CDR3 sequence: CAIRAGGLAGRETQYF. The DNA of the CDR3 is TGTGCCATCAGGGCAGGGGGGCTAGCGGGGAGAGAGACCCAGTACTTC.

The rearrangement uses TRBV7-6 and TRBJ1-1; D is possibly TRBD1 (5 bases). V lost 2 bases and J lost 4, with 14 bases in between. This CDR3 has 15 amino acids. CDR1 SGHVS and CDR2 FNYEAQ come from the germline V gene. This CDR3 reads CASSLWGREGTEAFF. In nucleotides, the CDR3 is TGTGCCAGCAGCTTATGGGGCAGGGAGGGCACTGAAGCTTTCTTT.

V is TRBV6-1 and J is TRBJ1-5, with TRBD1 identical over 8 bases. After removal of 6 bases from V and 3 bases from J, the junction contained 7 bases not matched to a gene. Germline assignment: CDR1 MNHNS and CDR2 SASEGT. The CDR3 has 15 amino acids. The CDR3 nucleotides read TGTGCCAGCAGCGACAGGGGAAGTACCAATCAGCCCCAGCATTTT. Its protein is CASSDRGSTNQPQHF.

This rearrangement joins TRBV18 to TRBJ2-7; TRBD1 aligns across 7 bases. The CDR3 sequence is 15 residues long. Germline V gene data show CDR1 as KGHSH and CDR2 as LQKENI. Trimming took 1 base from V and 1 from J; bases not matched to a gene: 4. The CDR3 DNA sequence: TGTGCCAGCTCACCACGGGACAGTCTATCCTACGAGCAGTACTTC. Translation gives CASSPRDSLSYEQYF.

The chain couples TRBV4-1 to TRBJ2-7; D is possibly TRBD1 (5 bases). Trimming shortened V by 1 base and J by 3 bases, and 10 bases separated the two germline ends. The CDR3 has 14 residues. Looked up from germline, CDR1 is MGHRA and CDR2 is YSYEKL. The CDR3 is CASSQGRGSYEQYF. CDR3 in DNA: TGCGCCAGCAGCCAAGGAAGGGGAAGCTACGAGCAGTACTTC.

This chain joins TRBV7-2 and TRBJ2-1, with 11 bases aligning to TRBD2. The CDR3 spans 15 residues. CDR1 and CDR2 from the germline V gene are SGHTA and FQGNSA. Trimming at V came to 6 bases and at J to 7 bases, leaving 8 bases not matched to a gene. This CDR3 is CASRQTSGSSNEQFF. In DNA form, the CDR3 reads TGTGCCAGCAGACAAACTAGCGGGAGTTCAAATGAGCAGTTCTTC.

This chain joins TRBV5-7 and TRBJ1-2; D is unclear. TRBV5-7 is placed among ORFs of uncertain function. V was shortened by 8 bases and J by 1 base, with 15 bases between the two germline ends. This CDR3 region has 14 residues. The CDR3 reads CASCPHSYNYGYTF. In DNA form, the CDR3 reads TGTGCCAGTTGCCCCCACAGTTATAACTATGGCTACACCTTC.

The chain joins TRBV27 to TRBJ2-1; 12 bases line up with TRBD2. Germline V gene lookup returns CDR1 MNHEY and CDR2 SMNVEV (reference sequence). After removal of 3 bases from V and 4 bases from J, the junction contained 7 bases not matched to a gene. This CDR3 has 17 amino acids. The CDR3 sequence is CASSFRRGTSGYNEQFF. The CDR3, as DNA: TGTGCCAGCAGTTTCCGTCGCGGGACTAGCGGGTACAATGAGCAGTTCTTC.

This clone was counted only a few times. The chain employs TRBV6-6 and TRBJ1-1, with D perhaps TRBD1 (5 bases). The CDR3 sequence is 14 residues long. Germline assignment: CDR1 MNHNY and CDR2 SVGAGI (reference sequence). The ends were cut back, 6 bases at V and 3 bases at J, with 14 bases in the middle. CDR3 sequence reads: CASSPGGTDTEAFF. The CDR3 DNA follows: TGTGCCAGCAGCCCGGGGGGTACGGACACTGAAGCTTTCTTT.

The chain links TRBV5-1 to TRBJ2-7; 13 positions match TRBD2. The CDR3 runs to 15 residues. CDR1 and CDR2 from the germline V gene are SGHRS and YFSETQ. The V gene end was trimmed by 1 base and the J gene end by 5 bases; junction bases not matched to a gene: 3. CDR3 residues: CASSLPGLAGHEQYF. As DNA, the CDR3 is TGCGCCAGCAGCTTGCCGGGACTAGCGGGACACGAGCAGTACTTC.

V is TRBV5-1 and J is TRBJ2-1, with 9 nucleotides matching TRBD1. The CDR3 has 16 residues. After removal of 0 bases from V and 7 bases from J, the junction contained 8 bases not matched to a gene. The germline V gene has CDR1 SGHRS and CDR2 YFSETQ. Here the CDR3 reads CASSLEGQGLENEQFF. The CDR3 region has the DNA TGCGCCAGCAGCTTGGAGGGACAGGGCCTAGAAAATGAGCAGTTCTTC. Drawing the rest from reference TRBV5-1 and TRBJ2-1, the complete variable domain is KAGVTQTPRYLIKTRGQQVTLSCSPISGHRSVSWYQQTPGQGLQFLFEYFSETQRNKGNFPGRFSGRQFSNSRSEMNVSTLELGDSALYLCASSLEGQGLENEQFFGPGTRLTVL.

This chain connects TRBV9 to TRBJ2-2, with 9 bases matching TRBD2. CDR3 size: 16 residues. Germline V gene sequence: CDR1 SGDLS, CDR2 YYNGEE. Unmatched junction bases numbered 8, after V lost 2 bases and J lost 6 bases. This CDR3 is CASSVGGGALAGELFF. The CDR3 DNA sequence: TGTGCCAGCAGCGTGGGCGGGGGGGCCCTCGCCGGGGAGCTGTTTTTT.

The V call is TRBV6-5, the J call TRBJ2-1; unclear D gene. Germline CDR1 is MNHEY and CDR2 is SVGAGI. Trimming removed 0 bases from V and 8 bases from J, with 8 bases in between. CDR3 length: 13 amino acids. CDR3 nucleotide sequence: TGTGCCAGCAGTTACTCTAGTCTTCATGAGCAGTTCTTC. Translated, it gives CASSYSSLHEQFF.

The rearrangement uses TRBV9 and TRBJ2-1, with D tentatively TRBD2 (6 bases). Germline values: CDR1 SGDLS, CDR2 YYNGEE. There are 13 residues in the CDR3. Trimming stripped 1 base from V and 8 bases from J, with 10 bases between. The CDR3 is CASSVQEGDEQFF. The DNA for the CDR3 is TGTGCCAGCAGCGTACAGGAGGGCGATGAGCAGTTCTTC.

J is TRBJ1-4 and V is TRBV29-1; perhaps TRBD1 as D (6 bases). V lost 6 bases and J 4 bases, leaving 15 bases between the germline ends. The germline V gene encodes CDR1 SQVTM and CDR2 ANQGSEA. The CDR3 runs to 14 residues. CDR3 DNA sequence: TGCAGCGTCGGCCGGGGGGCAGATAATGAAAAACTGTTTTTT. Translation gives CSVGRGADNEKLFF.